These 21 T cell receptor beta chains were sequenced from one sample in a study of shared clonotypes between healthy human individuals. TCRdb's table, derived via immunoSEQ multiplex PCR, lists solely in-frame clones and lacks some. The table has a few million clones, 85% to 95% seen once; the top ten hold around 0.38%. The sample consisted of naive CD4+ T cells from PBMCs. As for subset: CD45RA+ positively selected. These receptor sequences come from a man in his late teens or twenties in good health. Some clones in this sample may be carry-over from other donors' samples.

The rearrangement joins TRBV7-6 to TRBJ2-3; 11 bases align to TRBD2. The germline V gene encodes CDR1 SGHVS and CDR2 FNYEAQ. CDR3 length: 19 residues. V shed 1 base, J shed 4 bases, and the junction held 13 bases outside the gene matches. CDR3 in DNA: TGTGCCAGCAGCTTAGATGCGTTAGCGGGAGGGCCAAGCGCAGATACGCAGTATTTT. This gives the protein CASSLDALAGGPSADTQYF. Full variable domain (rest looked up from reference TRBV7-6 and TRBJ2-3): GAGVSQSPRYKVTKRGQDVALRCDPISGHVSLYWYRQALGQGPEFLTYFNYEAQQDKSGLPNDRFSAERPEGSISTLTIQRTEQRDSAMYRCASSLDALAGGPSADTQYFGPGTRLTVL.

J is TRBJ2-2 and V is TRBV28; 11 nucleotides agree with TRBD2. CDR3 length: 17 residues. Germline V gene sequence: CDR1 MDHEN, CDR2 SYDVKM. V gave up 5 bases and J gave up 7 bases; unmatched junction bases: 12. Here the CDR3 DNA reads TGTGCCAGCAGTCTATTGGAGGGACTAGCGGTTCGCGGGGAGCTGTTTTTT. It specifies CASSLLEGLAVRGELFF.

The chain couples TRBV18 to TRBJ2-7, with D uncertain. Trimming removed 5 bases from V and 2 bases from J, with 16 bases in between. CDR1 and CDR2 (germline): KGHSH, LQKENI. CDR3 length: 15 amino acids. The CDR3 nucleotides read TGTGCCAGCTCAAGGGATCGTAATTCCGCCTACGAGCAGTACTTC. As protein: CASSRDRNSAYEQYF.

The chain couples TRBV18 to TRBJ2-2; no reliable D call. V shed 0 bases and J shed 6 bases, with 14 bases lying between them. From germline, CDR1 is KGHSH and CDR2 LQKENI. CDR3 size: 16 residues. The chain's CDR3 is CASSPPQSTRAGELFF. CDR3 in DNA: TGTGCCAGCTCACCACCACAATCAACTCGGGCCGGGGAGCTGTTTTTT. Full variable domain (outside the CDR3, taken from reference TRBV18 and TRBJ2-2): NAGVMQNPRHLVRRRGQEARLRCSPMKGHSHVYWYRQLPEEGLKFMVYLQKENIIDESGMPKERFSAEFPKEGPSILRIQQVVRGDSAAYFCASSPPQSTRAGELFFGEGSRLTVL.

The chain is built from TRBV11-2 and TRBJ2-6; D gene uncertain. Trimming took 1 base from V and 0 from J, leaving 10 bases between them. The CDR3 is made up of 17 amino acids. Germline V gene data show CDR1 as SGHAT and CDR2 as FQNNGV. The CDR3 DNA reads as TGTGCCAGCAGCTTAGGGGCCAGACACTCTGGGGCCAACGTCCTGACTTTC. Translating gives CASSLGARHSGANVLTF.

This chain uses TRBV28 with TRBJ1-1, with D possibly TRBD1 on 6 matching bases. Germline CDR1 reads MDHEN; CDR2 reads SYDVKM. Trimming left V 1 base short and J 5 bases short, with 17 bases between. CDR3 length: 16 amino acids. CDR3 loop: CASSLSRNRVGTEAFF. In DNA form, the CDR3 reads TGTGCCAGCAGTTTATCACGAAACAGGGTTGGGACTGAAGCTTTCTTT.

V usage is TRBV30 and J usage is TRBJ1-3; 9 nucleotides match TRBD1. The CDR3 loop spans 14 amino acids. CDR1 GTSNPN and CDR2 SVGIG come from the germline V gene (reference sequence). V shed 4 bases and J 3 bases; nucleotides not matched to a gene: 4. The CDR3 reads CAWIRQGVGNTIYF. CDR3 sequence (DNA): TGTGCCTGGATACGACAGGGGGTTGGAAACACCATATATTTT.

The rearrangement uses TRBV19 and TRBJ1-4; D is possibly TRBD1 (5 bases). Looked up from germline, CDR1 is LNHDA and CDR2 is SQIVND (reference sequence). This CDR3 has 14 amino acids. Trimming left V 8 bases short and J 8 bases short, with 18 bases between. CDR3 nucleotides: TGTGCCAGTTGGAGGGGAGCCGGGGGAGAAAAACTGTTTTTT. Its protein product is CASWRGAGGEKLFF. Complete variable domain (other parts from reference TRBV19 and TRBJ1-4): DGGITQSPKYLFRKEGQNVTLSCEQNLNHDAMYWYRQDPGQGLRLIYYSQIVNDFQKGDIAEGYSVSREKKESFPLTVTSAQKNPTAFYLCASWRGAGGEKLFFGSGTQLSVL.

The chain couples TRBV19 to TRBJ2-1; TRBD1 agrees at 8 bases. Germline loops: CDR1 LNHDA, CDR2 SQIVND (reference sequence). The V segment lost 4 bases and the J segment 3 bases; nucleotides outside the gene matches: 2. The CDR3 extends over 14 amino acids. As DNA, the CDR3 is TGTGCCAGTAGTAACGGACAGGGCTACAATGAGCAGTTCTTC. Translating gives CASSNGQGYNEQFF.

The rearrangement links TRBV11-2 to TRBJ2-4; no definite D call. The V gene lost 2 bases and the J gene lost 2 bases, with 10 bases spanning the gap. CDR3 length equals 15 residues. Germline-derived CDR1 and CDR2 are SGHAT and FQNNGV. The CDR3 region is CASSLLGKSKNIQYF. The CDR3, as DNA: TGTGCCAGCAGCTTACTGGGGAAGTCCAAAAACATTCAGTACTTC.

V gene TRBV18 combines with J gene TRBJ2-2, with D uncertain. Germline V gives CDR1 KGHSH, CDR2 LQKENI. Between the trimmed V and J ends, which lost 5 bases and 0 bases, there was a span of 16 bases. CDR3 size: 17 residues. The CDR3 coding sequence is TGTGCCAGCTCAATCAACGGTAGGAGCGCGAACACCGGGGAGCTGTTTTTT. It codes for CASSINGRSANTGELFF.

CDR3 region: CASSGGAAGELFF. For the CDR3, the DNA is TGTGCCAGCAGTGGGGGGGCGGCCGGGGAGCTGTTTTTT. The V call is TRBV28, the J call TRBJ2-2; D might be TRBD2 (7 bases). The CDR3 is made up of 13 amino acids. With 5 bases removed from V and 6 bases from J, the gap between germline ends came to 10 bases. Per germline, CDR1 MDHEN and CDR2 SYDVKM.

This clone is a singleton in its sample. The chain combines TRBV29-1 with TRBJ1-4; the D is unclear. The CDR3 length is 13 residues. Germline CDR1 and CDR2: SQVTM and ANQGSEA. V dropped 7 bases and J dropped 5 bases, with 14 bases sitting between them. CDR3 nucleotides: TGCAGCGCCGCGGACGGAATGAATGAAAAACTGTTTTTT. Translated: CSAADGMNEKLFF. Together with reference TRBV29-1 and TRBJ1-4, the CDR3 gives the full variable domain: SAVISQKPSRDICQRGTSLTIQCQVDSQVTMMFWYRQQPGQSLTLIATANQGSEATYESGFVIDKFPISRPNLTFSTLTVSNMSPEDSSIYLCSAADGMNEKLFFGSGTQLSVL.

The chain links TRBV18 to TRBJ1-3; D is uncertain. Germline V gene lookup returns CDR1 KGHSH and CDR2 LQKENI. This CDR3 contains 15 residues. Trimming removed 9 bases at V and 0 bases at J, with 15 bases between. The CDR3 region is CASSETYGSGNTIYF. CDR3 nucleotide sequence: TGTGCCAGTTCCGAGACTTATGGCTCTGGAAACACCATATATTTT.

The gene calls are TRBV30 and TRBJ2-5, with 9 nucleotides matching TRBD1. Judging by the DNA end, TRBJ2-7 fits better; the J call may be wrong. Germline V CDR1 and CDR2: GTSNPN, SVGIG (reference sequence). The length of the CDR3 is 13 residues. This CDR3 reads CAWTMDRGDEQYF. The CDR3 nucleotides are TGTGCCTGGACGATGGACAGGGGAGACGAGCAGTACTTC.

This chain joins TRBV11-3 and TRBJ2-7, with D maybe TRBD2 (5 bases). Germline CDR1 SGHNT, CDR2 YENEEA. Trimming pared 5 bases from V and 5 bases from J, leaving 13 bases between. This CDR3 contains 13 residues. The CDR3 region is CASSPRGSDEQYF. Here the CDR3 DNA reads TGTGCCAGCAGCCCCCGTGGTAGCGACGAGCAGTACTTC.

This chain connects TRBV28 to TRBJ1-1; a weak D match, TRBD1 (5 bases). Germline CDR1 and CDR2: MDHEN and SYDVKM. V was clipped by 8 bases and J by 1 base, with 17 bases between them. The CDR3 covers 15 residues. The CDR3 loop is CASPPSRGRNTEAFF. The CDR3 DNA sequence: TGTGCCAGCCCACCCAGTCGGGGGAGGAACACTGAAGCTTTCTTT.

V is TRBV27 and J is TRBJ1-1; TRBD1 might be the D (6 bases). The CDR3 spans 14 residues. CDR1 and CDR2 from the germline V gene are MNHEY and SMNVEV (reference sequence). The V gene lost 1 base and the J gene lost 2 bases, with 8 bases spanning the gap. The CDR3 DNA follows: TGTGCCAGCAGTTTATTGGGACATAACACTGAAGCTTTCTTT. Translated, it gives CASSLLGHNTEAFF.

This chain uses TRBV2 with TRBJ2-1, with 10 bases lining up with TRBD1. Unmatched junction bases numbered 7, after V lost 7 bases and J lost 7 bases. Per germline, CDR1 SNHLY and CDR2 FYNNEI. The CDR3 length is 14 residues. In nucleotides, the CDR3 is TGTGCCAGCACTAGGGACAGGGGCGGGAATGAGCAGTTCTTC. Its protein product is CASTRDRGGNEQFF. Full variable domain (missing parts from reference TRBV2 and TRBJ2-1): EPEVTQTPSHQVTQMGQEVILRCVPISNHLYFYWYRQILGQKVEFLVSFYNNEISEKSEIFDDQFSVERPDGSNFTLKIRSTKLEDSAMYFCASTRDRGGNEQFFGPGTRLTVL.

This chain joins TRBV27 and TRBJ2-7, with 8 bases identical to TRBD1. There are 17 residues in the CDR3. Germline V gene lookup returns CDR1 MNHEY and CDR2 SMNVEV (reference sequence). With V trimmed by 7 bases and J by 8 bases, 22 bases remained unmatched. The DNA for the CDR3 is TGTGCCAGCAAGAACTCCTCCCTCGGGACAGGACCGATACAGCAGTACTTC. Protein: CASKNSSLGTGPIQQYF.

This chain joins TRBV15 and TRBJ2-1; D unresolved. From germline, CDR1 is LNHNV and CDR2 YYDKDF (reference sequence). V was pared by 0 bases and J by 0 bases, with 9 bases between. The CDR3 covers 16 residues. CDR3 coding DNA: TGTGCCACCAGCAGAGAGACTCCTGGCTCCTACAATGAGCAGTTCTTC. This codes for CATSRETPGSYNEQFF.